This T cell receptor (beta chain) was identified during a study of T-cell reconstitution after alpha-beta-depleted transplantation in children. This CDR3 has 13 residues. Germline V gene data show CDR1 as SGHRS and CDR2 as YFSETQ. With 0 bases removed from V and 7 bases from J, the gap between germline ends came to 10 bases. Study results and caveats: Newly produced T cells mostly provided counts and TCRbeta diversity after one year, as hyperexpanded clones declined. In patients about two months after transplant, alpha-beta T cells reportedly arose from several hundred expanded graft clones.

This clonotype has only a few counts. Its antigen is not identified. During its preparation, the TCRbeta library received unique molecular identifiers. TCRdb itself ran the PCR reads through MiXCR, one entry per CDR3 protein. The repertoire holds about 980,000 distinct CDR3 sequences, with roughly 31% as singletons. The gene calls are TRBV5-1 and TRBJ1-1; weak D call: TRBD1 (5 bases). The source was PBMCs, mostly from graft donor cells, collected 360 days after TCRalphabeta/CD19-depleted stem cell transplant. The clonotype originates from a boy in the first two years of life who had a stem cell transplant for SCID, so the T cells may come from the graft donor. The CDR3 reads CASSLERGGEAFF. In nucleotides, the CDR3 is TGCGCCAGCAGCTTGGAAAGGGGAGGTGAAGCTTTCTTT.